This entry lists 31 T cell receptor beta chains sequenced from one sample in a study of T-cell memory formation after mild COVID-19. TCRdb re-called the 5' RACE reads through MiXCR, storing one row per CDR3 protein. The table includes approximately 450,000 distinct CDR3 sequences, about 18% detected once. The specimen sequenced was PBMCs or a T cell subset sorted from them (not recorded which). The receptors were gathered from an adult woman who had mild COVID-19 (a few samples of this study predate the infection). Cell type and time point are not known.

The chain links TRBV6-2 or TRBV6-3 to TRBJ2-1; D not certain. The CDR3 totals 16 residues. The germline V gene has CDR1 MNHEY and CDR2 SVGEGT. V lost 4 bases, J lost 0 bases, and 13 bases lay in between. The CDR3 loop reads CASSFTGLSSYNEQFF. The CDR3 DNA is TGTGCCAGCAGTTTCACCGGTCTTAGCTCCTACAATGAGCAGTTCTTC.

The chain uses TRBV29-1 and TRBJ2-1, with 11 bases identical to TRBD2. This CDR3 spans 16 amino acids. V lost 6 bases to trimming and J lost 2 bases; unmatched junction nucleotides: 9. Germline CDR1 SQVTM, CDR2 ANQGSEA. The DNA of the CDR3 is TGCAGCGTAGGGCTAGCGGGAGGTACCGCCTACAATGAGCAGTTCTTC. Encoded protein: CSVGLAGGTAYNEQFF.

The chain combines TRBV3-1 with TRBJ2-1; D gene ambiguous. The germline V gene has CDR1 LGHDT and CDR2 YNNKEL (reference sequence). The CDR3 covers 15 residues. With 5 bases removed from V and 4 bases from J, the gap between germline ends came to 15 bases. The CDR3 loop is CASSLPASSYNEQFF. CDR3 nucleotides: TGTGCCAGCAGCTTGCCGGCCTCGTCATACAATGAGCAGTTCTTC.

This clonotype has a handful of counts. The V and J genes are TRBV5-1 and TRBJ2-7; D possibly matches TRBD1 or TRBD2 (6 bases each). Germline V gene data show CDR1 as SGHRS and CDR2 as YFSETQ. Between the trimmed V and J ends, which lost 4 bases and 0 bases, there was a span of 20 bases. This CDR3 region has 17 residues. CDR3 residues: CASSRGEGGGLSYEQYF. The CDR3 bases are TGCGCCAGCAGCCGTGGCGAGGGGGGAGGTCTCTCCTACGAGCAGTACTTC.

In this sample, this clonotype turned up a few times. The chain carries TRBV20-1 and TRBJ2-1; possibly TRBD2 for D (6 bases). The CDR3 is made up of 16 amino acids. V was clipped by 0 bases and J by 2 bases, with 14 bases between them. Germline assignment: CDR1 DFQATT and CDR2 SNEGSKA (reference sequence). The CDR3: CSAREPSGSPYNEQFF. CDR3 sequence (DNA): TGCAGTGCTAGAGAGCCCAGCGGGTCTCCCTACAATGAGCAGTTCTTC.

There are many counts of this clonotype. The genes are TRBV30 and TRBJ2-3; TRBD2 agrees at 7 bases. Germline CDR1 GTSNPN, CDR2 SVGIG (reference sequence). This CDR3 region has 22 residues. The V gene end was trimmed by 2 bases and the J gene end by 1 base; junction bases not matched to a gene: 27. The CDR3 loop is CAWSLPLGRAGERGPGTDTQYF. The DNA for the CDR3 is TGTGCCTGGAGTCTTCCCCTAGGCAGGGCTGGTGAGCGGGGCCCTGGCACAGATACGCAGTATTTT.

This clonotype has ten or more counts. The J gene is TRBJ2-1, the V gene TRBV12-3 or TRBV12-4, with no clear D. This CDR3 region has 11 residues. Trimming shortened V by 3 bases and J by 5 bases, and 2 bases separated the two germline ends. The CDR3 DNA sequence: TGTGCCAGCAGTTTTGACAATGAGCAGTTCTTC. It yields the protein CASSFDNEQFF.

The CDR3 DNA is TGCAGTGCCACTGACGGGTGGTTAGGAACGGCTTTCTTT. Its protein product is CSATDGWLGTAFF. The genes are TRBV20-1 and TRBJ1-1; D remains ambiguous. V lost 6 bases and J lost 11, with 22 bases in between. The germline CDR1 and CDR2 sequences are DFQATT and SNEGSKA (reference sequence). The CDR3 length is 13 residues.

The rearrangement links TRBV7-9 to TRBJ2-7; either TRBD1 or TRBD2 may fit D (7 bases each). V lost 5 bases, J lost 5 bases, and 19 bases lay in between. CDR3 length equals 15 residues. Per the germline V gene, CDR1 is SEHNR and CDR2 is FQNEAQ (reference sequence). CDR3 sequence reads: CASSGREGARNEQYF. The CDR3, as DNA: TGTGCCAGCAGCGGCAGGGAGGGGGCGCGTAACGAGCAGTACTTC.

The gene calls are TRBV5-1 and TRBJ2-1; D gene unclear. Trimming took 0 bases from V and 6 from J, leaving 10 bases between them. There are 14 residues in the CDR3. In germline, CDR1 is SGHRS, CDR2 YFSETQ. The CDR3 is CASSLVGMGNEQFF. The CDR3 bases are TGCGCCAGCAGCTTGGTGGGGATGGGCAATGAGCAGTTCTTC.

This clonotype occurred a few times. The chain uses TRBV6-5 and TRBJ2-2; 12 bases are shared with TRBD1. Germline CDR1 reads MNHEY; CDR2 reads SVGAGI. This CDR3 is built from 15 residues. V shed 6 bases and J 7 bases; nucleotides not matched to a gene: 6. Here the CDR3 DNA reads TGTGCCAGCAGCACCGGGACAGGGGGCGGCGGGGAGCTGTTTTTT. It translates to CASSTGTGGGGELFF.

The sample holds many counts of this clonotype. This chain joins TRBV4-1 and TRBJ2-7; D unresolved. The CDR3 covers 13 residues. V gave up 1 base and J gave up 1 base, with 5 bases separating them. Germline CDR1 is MGHRA and CDR2 is YSYEKL. The CDR3 is CASSQVGSYEQYF. As DNA, the CDR3 is TGCGCCAGCAGCCAAGTCGGATCCTACGAGCAGTACTTC.

The chain employs TRBV20-1 and TRBJ2-5; 8 nucleotides match TRBD2. Per the germline V gene, CDR1 is DFQATT and CDR2 is SNEGSKA (reference sequence). Germline trimming cut 5 bases from V and 6 bases from J; bases unmatched to any gene: 8. The CDR3 is 13 amino acids. CDR3 loop: CSASGGAKKTQYF. CDR3 nucleotide sequence: TGCAGTGCTTCCGGGGGGGCAAAAAAGACCCAGTACTTC.

This clonotype has only a few counts. This chain links TRBV29-1 with TRBJ2-1; no clear D. The CDR3 covers 13 residues. The germline V gene encodes CDR1 SQVTM and CDR2 ANQGSEA. Deletions cut 0 bases from V and 6 bases from J, with 9 bases between. CDR3 region: CSVEERQGNEQFF. DNA of the CDR3: TGCAGCGTTGAAGAACGGCAAGGCAATGAGCAGTTCTTC.

Only a few counts were recorded for this clonotype. This rearrangement joins TRBV12-3 or TRBV12-4 to TRBJ2-7; 7 bases align to TRBD1. The CDR3 consists of 14 residues. The V gene end was trimmed by 7 bases and the J gene end by 2 bases; junction bases not matched to a gene: 8. The CDR3 DNA follows: TGTGCCAGCACCCTCTCAGGGGGAACCTACGAGCAGTACTTC. This codes for CASTLSGGTYEQYF.

The chain links TRBV6-5 to TRBJ1-2; 8 nucleotides line up with TRBD1. Germline values: CDR1 MNHEY, CDR2 SVGAGI. V lost 5 bases to trimming and J lost 2 bases; unmatched junction nucleotides: 7. The length of the CDR3 is 15 residues. The CDR3 here is CASSITGGWNYGYTF. The CDR3 DNA reads TGTGCCAGCAGTATCACAGGGGGATGGAACTATGGCTACACCTTC.

This clonotype was picked up a small number of times. The chain has TRBV19 and TRBJ2-7, with 8 bases aligning to TRBD1. Germline CDR1 LNHDA, CDR2 SQIVND (reference sequence). This CDR3 has 11 residues. CDR3 coding DNA: TGTGCTACAGGGGGCTCCTACGAGCAGTACTTC. Translated, it gives CATGGSYEQYF.

The V and J genes are TRBV20-1 and TRBJ2-5; 9 bases agree with TRBD1. V lost 6 bases, J lost 3 bases, and 8 bases stayed unmatched. The CDR3 is 14 residues long. Germline V CDR1 and CDR2: DFQATT, SNEGSKA (reference sequence). The CDR3 loop reads CSANRDRVKETQYF. The CDR3 bases are TGCAGTGCCAACCGGGACAGGGTGAAAGAGACCCAGTACTTC.

This clonotype was detected a few times. The CDR3 coding sequence is TGTGCCAGCAGCCTCCAGAGGGGGGGGGTAAATGAGCAGTTCTTC. It translates to CASSLQRGGVNEQFF. The rearrangement uses TRBV4-2 and TRBJ2-1; TRBD2 might be the D (7 bases). The CDR3 spans 15 residues. Germline CDR1 is LGHNA and CDR2 is YNFKEQ. Trimming cost V 4 bases and J 7 bases, with 17 bases left between them.

This clonotype was detected only a few times. V usage is TRBV2 and J usage is TRBJ2-5, with a possible D match to TRBD1 (6 bases). V gave up 2 bases and J gave up 0 bases, with 7 bases separating them. From germline, CDR1 is SNHLY and CDR2 FYNNEI. The CDR3 is 14 residues long. Written as DNA, the CDR3 is TGTGCCAGCAGTGAAAGGGGGTACCAAGAGACCCAGTACTTC. Translation gives CASSERGYQETQYF.

The table lists this clonotype with a few counts. Compared with germline, one end of the junction differs, possibly owing to a read error. The chain is built from TRBV29-1 and TRBJ2-5, with 7 bases lining up with TRBD2. This CDR3 contains 13 residues. Germline V gene sequence: CDR1 SQVTM, CDR2 ANQGSEA. The CDR3 region is CSVEGGRRETHYF. The CDR3 DNA reads as TGCAGCGTTGAAGGAGGCAGGCGGGAGACCCATTACTTC. The full variable domain, completed using reference TRBV29-1 and TRBJ2-5, is SAVISQKPSRDICQRGTSLTIQCQVDSQVTMMFWYRQQPGQSLTLIATANQGSEATYESGFVIDKFPISRPNLTFSTLTVSNMSPEDSSIYLCSVEGGRRETHYFGPGTRLLVL.

This clonotype was seen repeatedly, ten times or more. The V call is TRBV5-1, the J call TRBJ2-2; unclear D gene. This CDR3 comprises 13 residues. The germline gives CDR1 SGHRS, CDR2 YFSETQ. The germline V and J ends were trimmed by 0 bases and 5 bases, with 5 bases remaining between them. The CDR3 DNA sequence: TGCGCCAGCAGCTTGGGAGAGACCGGGGAGCTGTTTTTT. Translating gives CASSLGETGELFF.

This chain links TRBV20-1 with TRBJ1-5, with unresolved D. The germline CDR1 and CDR2 sequences are DFQATT and SNEGSKA (reference sequence). V was shortened by 2 bases and J by 2 bases, with 7 bases between the two germline ends. The CDR3 has 13 amino acids. CDR3 DNA sequence: TGCAGTGCTAGACAGATACGCAATCAGCCCCAGCATTTT. Its protein is CSARQIRNQPQHF.

V and J are TRBV5-1 and TRBJ1-6; the match to TRBD1 covers 7 bases. From germline, CDR1 is SGHRS and CDR2 YFSETQ. V shed 0 bases, J shed 0 bases, and the junction held 6 bases outside the gene matches. This CDR3 region has 18 residues. DNA of the CDR3: TGCGCCAGCAGCTTGGATAGGGGGCCGAGCTCCTATAATTCACCCCTCCACTTT. Its translation: CASSLDRGPSSYNSPLHF.

This chain connects TRBV14 to TRBJ2-1; the match to TRBD2 covers 8 bases. The CDR3 extends over 16 amino acids. Losses at the gene ends were 4 bases for V and 5 bases for J; bases not matched to a gene: 10. Germline CDR1 SGHDN, CDR2 FVKESK. CDR3 nucleotides: TGTGCCAGCAGCCGTTGGGGCGGGAGGCGGGACAATGAGCAGTTCTTC. It specifies CASSRWGGRRDNEQFF.

This clonotype appeared a few times. The chain uses TRBV6-2 or TRBV6-3 and TRBJ2-1; 15 bases are a match to TRBD2. CDR3 length: 19 amino acids. With V trimmed by 2 bases and J by 0 bases, 5 bases remained unmatched. CDR1 and CDR2 from the germline V gene are MNHEY and SVGEGT. CDR3: CASSYPGLAGGSSYNEQFF. CDR3 coding DNA: TGTGCCAGCAGTTACCCCGGACTAGCGGGAGGGAGCTCCTACAATGAGCAGTTCTTC.

This clonotype has just a few counts. This rearrangement joins TRBV29-1 to TRBJ1-2; D not certain. Trimming cost V 5 bases and J 4 bases, with 5 bases left between them. The CDR3 is 10 amino acids. Germline V lookup: CDR1 SQVTM, CDR2 ANQGSEA. The CDR3 is CSVQSYGYTF. The CDR3 region has the DNA TGCAGCGTTCAAAGCTATGGCTACACCTTC.

There are a few counts of this clonotype. CDR3 nucleotides: TGTGCCAGCAGCTTAGCCCGGACAGGGGGCGATGGCGGCTACACCTTC. Residues: CASSLARTGGDGGYTF. This chain joins TRBV7-9 and TRBJ1-2, with 11 positions matching TRBD1. Losses at the gene ends were 0 bases for V and 8 bases for J; bases not matched to a gene: 8. The CDR3 is 16 residues long. Per the germline V gene, CDR1 is SEHNR and CDR2 is FQNEAQ (reference sequence).

This clonotype has just a few counts. This chain joins TRBV12-3 or TRBV12-4 and TRBJ2-2; unclear D gene. Trimming took off 11 bases at V and 7 bases at J, with 17 bases between the two ends. CDR3 length equals 13 residues. Here the CDR3 reads CAAPGRSGGELFF. The CDR3 coding sequence is TGTGCCGCACCCGGTCGGTCCGGCGGGGAGCTGTTTTTT.

The chain is built from TRBV4-2 and TRBJ2-7; no definite D call. V was shortened by 1 base and J by 1 base, with 8 bases between the two germline ends. The germline CDR1 and CDR2 sequences are LGHNA and YNFKEQ. This CDR3 is built from 14 residues. CDR3: CASSQGYGSYEQYF. The CDR3 region has the DNA TGTGCCAGCAGCCAAGGTTACGGATCCTACGAGCAGTACTTC.

The sample holds a few counts of this clonotype. This chain links TRBV11-2 with TRBJ1-3; TRBD1 might be the D (5 bases). The CDR3 spans 14 residues. Germline CDR1 reads SGHAT; CDR2 reads FQNNGV. V was trimmed by 5 bases and J by 0 bases, leaving 8 bases between them. CDR3 nucleotide sequence: TGTGCCAGCAGCCCAGACAGCTCTGGAAACACCATATATTTT. As protein: CASSPDSSGNTIYF.